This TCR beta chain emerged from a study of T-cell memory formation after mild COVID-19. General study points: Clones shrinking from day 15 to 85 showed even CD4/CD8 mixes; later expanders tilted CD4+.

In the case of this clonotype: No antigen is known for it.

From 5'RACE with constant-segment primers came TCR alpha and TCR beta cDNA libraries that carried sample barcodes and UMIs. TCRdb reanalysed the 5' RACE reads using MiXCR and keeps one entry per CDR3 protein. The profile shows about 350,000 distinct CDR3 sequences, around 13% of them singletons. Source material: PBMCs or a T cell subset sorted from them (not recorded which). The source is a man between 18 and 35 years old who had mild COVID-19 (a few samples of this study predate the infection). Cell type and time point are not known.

The CDR3 reads CASSADRGKTEAFF. The CDR3 nucleotides read TGTGCCAGCAGTGCGGACAGGGGTAAAACTGAAGCTTTCTTT. V is TRBV2 and J is TRBJ1-1; TRBD1 aligns across 9 bases. Germline V gene lookup returns CDR1 SNHLY and CDR2 FYNNEI. This CDR3 contains 14 residues. Trimming cost V 4 bases and J 5 bases; bases outside gene matches: 5.